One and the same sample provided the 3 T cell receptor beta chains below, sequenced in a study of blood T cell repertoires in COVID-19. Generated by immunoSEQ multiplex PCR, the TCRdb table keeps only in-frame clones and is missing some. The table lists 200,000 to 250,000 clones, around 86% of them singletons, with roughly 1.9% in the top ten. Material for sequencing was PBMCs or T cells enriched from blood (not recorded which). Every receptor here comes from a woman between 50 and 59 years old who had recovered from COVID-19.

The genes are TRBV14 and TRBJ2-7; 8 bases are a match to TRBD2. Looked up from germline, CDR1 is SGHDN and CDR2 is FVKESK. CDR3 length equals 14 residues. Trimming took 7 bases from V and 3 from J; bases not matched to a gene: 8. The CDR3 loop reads CASIGRGACYEQYF. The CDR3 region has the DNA TGTGCCAGCATCGGGCGGGGGGCCTGCTACGAGCAGTACTTC.

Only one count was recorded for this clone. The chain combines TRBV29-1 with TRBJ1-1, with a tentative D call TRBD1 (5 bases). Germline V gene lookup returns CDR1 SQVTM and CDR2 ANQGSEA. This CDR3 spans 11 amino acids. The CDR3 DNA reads TGCAGAGCGACAGAGAACACTGAAGCTTTCTTT. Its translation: CRATENTEAFF.

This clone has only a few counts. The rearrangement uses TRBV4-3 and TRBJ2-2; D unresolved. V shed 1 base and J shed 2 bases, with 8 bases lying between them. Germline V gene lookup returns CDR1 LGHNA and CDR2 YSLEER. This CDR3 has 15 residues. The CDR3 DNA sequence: TGCGCCAGCAGCCAAGGACGGGTAAACACCGGGGAGCTGTTTTTT. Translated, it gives CASSQGRVNTGELFF.